This T cell receptor (beta chain) was retrieved from a study of cytomegalovirus exposure and HLA in healthy donors. 60 Vbeta and 13 Jbeta primers were used in PCR. Here immunoSEQ multiplex PCR was the method, and the copy in TCRdb shows in-frame clones only, minus some. The sample contains about 180,000 clones, roughly 80% of which appear only once. There are 15 residues in the CDR3. The germline V gene encodes CDR1 SGHRS and CDR2 YFSETQ. Between the trimmed V and J ends, which lost 3 bases and 2 bases, there was a span of 11 bases. The sequencing input was PBMCs. The source is a woman between 18 and 29 years old in good health and CMV-seropositive. This chain connects TRBV5-1 to TRBJ2-2; maybe TRBD1 (6 bases). In DNA form, the CDR3 reads TGCGCCAGCAGCTCCCCGGACAGAAACACCGGGGAGCTGTTTTTT. It is translated as CASSSPDRNTGELFF.